This T cell receptor beta chain was sequenced during a study of beta chain features in type 1 diabetes (dated by TCRdb to the late 2010s). Turning to the overall study: No differences in mean age, gender distribution, total cell number or subset yield were found between patients and healthy donors. Naive and central memory subsets were obtained from all 28 donors, but regulatory and stem cell-like memory subsets were isolated from only 8 patients and roughly 8 healthy donors. In the study, TCRB repertoires of sorted circulating CD4+ T cell subsets from recently diagnosed type 1 diabetes patients were compared with those of matched healthy donors. Across all samples, roughly 110,000,000 sorted cells were examined, and cell number per subset correlated strongly with RNA yield.

Each donor gave one peripheral blood draw, averaging roughly 0.11 L, which was collected into heparinised tubes. A BD FACSAria II and a panel including CD45RO, CCR7, CD25, CD127, CD95 and CD27 were used to sort naive, central memory, regulatory and stem cell-like memory CD4+ T cells. Purity was above 95% for every sorted population. PBMCs were isolated right away by Lymphoprep density gradient centrifugation and were stained directly, without culture. So that batch effects would be minimized, each experiment stained and sorted samples in pairs, pairing one healthy donor with one patient. The entire amount of isolated RNA was reverse transcribed using the High Capacity cDNA Reverse Transcription Kit, so the sequenced TCRB transcripts were expressed ones. Deep immunoSEQ sequencing was applied to naive, central memory and regulatory T cell samples, giving an average of about 3.4 million total reads per sample. Sorted cells were lysed in RLT buffer and RNA was extracted with DNase-treated RNeasy Micro or Mini kits, depending on cell number. To prevent cross-contamination, every cell subset was processed on its own, while patient and healthy donor samples were processed together. The immunoSEQ multiplex PCR was used to amplify TCRB sequences from cDNA, yielding 87-bp fragments that span the CDR3 region. Sequencing of the amplicons was performed on the Illumina HiSeq platform. On the study's bioinformatics: Synthetic template baselines were used to correct PCR bias computationally, reads within Hamming distance 2 were collapsed, and singletons that could not be merged were discarded. Reads were aligned against IMGT so that V, D and J genes, CDR3 length and insertions or deletions at six rearrangement sites could be assigned. Within each subset, clonotype counts were normalized to the number of sorted cells before true diversity and Gini coefficients were calculated with the tcR R package. Repertoire sharing was quantified using the overlap coefficient calculated on TCRB nucleotide sequences. Here the immuneACCESS table is served through TCRdb, limited to in-frame sequences with V and J called. Missing clones are a known gap in these copies; in checked studies unresolved V genes cover under half, and the rest lacks a known reason. From that table come the V and J calls and clone size; the DNA was used to work out D and trimming. The sample table records around 290,000 clones; about 7.8% of these occur just once. Of the sample, over 0.8% falls within the top ten clones.

CDR1 and CDR2 (SGHTA, FQGTGA) derive from the germline V gene. V is clipped by 7 bases and J by 1 base, and the sequence between their germline boundaries is 7 bases long. The CDR3, from cysteine to phenylalanine, totals 12 residues. Here the CDR3 DNA is all that survives: 36 bases in frame from base 1. A remark on this clone: What this receptor recognizes is not known. Base qualities are missing; no much larger clone stands one base away.

Overall study outcomes, separate from this receptor: Because small numbers of individuals were included in the HLA sub-analyses, any influence of HLA type on TCRB rearrangement was left unresolved. A moderate but significant shortening of TCRB CDR3 length was observed in type 1 diabetes patients in all four CD4+ subsets. Patients with type 1 diabetes made fewer insertions and deleted more nucleotides at VDJ recombination sites, implying thymic rearrangement abnormalities. Sequencing cDNA rather than genomic DNA could over-represent highly expressing activated cells, although activation and CD3 levels did not differ between groups. Naive, central memory and regulatory TCRB repertoires appeared to be more alike among patients than among healthy donors. Shorter templates might be favored by PCR, yet because patient and control samples were amplified and corrected together, any such skew would affect both groups equally.

The sample was central memory CD4+ T cells from blood. This TCR came from a young woman in good health. The chain uses TRBV7-3 and TRBJ2-5, with the D gene not clear enough to name. The nucleotides read TGTGCCAGCAATTGCGGCCAAGAGACCCAGTACTTC. Translated, it gives CASNCGQETQYF.